Reported below is one T cell receptor beta chain. Antigen unknown. This sample stems from a study of T cells in Graves' hyperthyroidism and ophthalmopathy. General observations from the study: Blood shared most expanded thyroid clonotypes above 0.001.

Clinical symptoms, serum thyroxine and TRAb, thyroid ultrasound and orbital computed tomography were used for the diagnoses. The CDR3 length is 15 residues. The V end was cut by 1 base, the J end by 0 bases, with 7 bases between. The germline V gene encodes CDR1 SEHNR and CDR2 FQNEAQ (reference sequence). Researchers amplified the TCR beta CDR3 regions from RNA transcripts. First-round RT-PCR targeting the TCR CDR3 was performed with the HTBI primer set. TCRdb ran MiXCR on the multiplex PCR reads and lists one entry per CDR3 protein. Of some 650,000 distinct CDR3 sequences in the sample, around 16% were seen once.

This receptor was taken from a woman aged 40 to 50 with Graves' ophthalmopathy. The sequencing sample was made of blood. This rearrangement joins TRBV7-9 to TRBJ1-3; D gene uncertain. The CDR3 sequence: CASSLVSTSGNTIYF. The CDR3 DNA reads as TGTGCCAGCAGCTTAGTATCAACCTCTGGAAACACCATATATTTT.